This T cell receptor (beta chain) came from a study of regulatory T cells in long-lasting Graves disease. Combining iRepertoire HTBI primers with Arm-PCR of CDR3 regions, the authors built TCR beta libraries. TCRdb ran MiXCR on the multiplex PCR reads and lists one entry per CDR3 protein. The table has roughly 560,000 distinct CDR3 sequences, around 12% seen once; the top ten hold more than 8%. V was pared by 4 bases and J by 4 bases, with 11 bases between. The CDR3 is made up of 14 amino acids. Germline CDR1 reads SGHAT; CDR2 reads FQNNGV. This clonotype was seen many times. Noted time point: newly diagnosed GD, antithyroid drugs for less than 3 months. From RNA extracted from PBMCs, the TCR library was made. This sample also belongs to another study, concerning T cells in Graves' hyperthyroidism and ophthalmopathy.

Sequenced here: peripheral blood mononuclear cells (PBMCs), sampled at new diagnosis, from a patient treated with antithyroid drugs. The chain links TRBV11-2 to TRBJ2-1, with D hard to call. The TCR sequence derives from a woman in her twenties or thirties with Graves disease. This CDR3 is CASSSFDTYNEQFF. CDR3 nucleotide sequence: TGTGCCAGCAGCTCCTTCGACACTTACAATGAGCAGTTCTTC.